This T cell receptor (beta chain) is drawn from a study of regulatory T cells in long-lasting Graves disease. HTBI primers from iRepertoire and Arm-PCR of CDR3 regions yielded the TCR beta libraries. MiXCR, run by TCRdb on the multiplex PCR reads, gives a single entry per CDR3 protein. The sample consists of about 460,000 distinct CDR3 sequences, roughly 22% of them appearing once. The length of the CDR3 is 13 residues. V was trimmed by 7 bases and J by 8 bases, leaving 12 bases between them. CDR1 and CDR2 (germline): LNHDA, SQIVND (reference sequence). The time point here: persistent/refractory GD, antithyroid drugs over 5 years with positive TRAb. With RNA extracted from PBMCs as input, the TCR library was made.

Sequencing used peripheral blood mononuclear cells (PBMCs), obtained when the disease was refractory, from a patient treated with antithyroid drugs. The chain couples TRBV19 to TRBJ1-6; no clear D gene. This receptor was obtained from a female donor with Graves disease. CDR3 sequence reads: CASKSRRDSPLHF. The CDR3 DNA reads TGTGCCAGTAAGTCCCGGAGGGATTCACCCCTCCACTTT.